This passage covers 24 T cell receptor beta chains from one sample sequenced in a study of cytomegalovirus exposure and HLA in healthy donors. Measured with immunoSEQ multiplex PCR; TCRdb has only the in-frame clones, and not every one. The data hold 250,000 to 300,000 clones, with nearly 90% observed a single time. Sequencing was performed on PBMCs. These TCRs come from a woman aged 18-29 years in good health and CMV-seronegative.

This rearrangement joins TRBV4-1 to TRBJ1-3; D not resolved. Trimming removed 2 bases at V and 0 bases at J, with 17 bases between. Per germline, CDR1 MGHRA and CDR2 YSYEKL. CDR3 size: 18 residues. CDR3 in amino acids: CASSQWGSGQYSGNTIYF. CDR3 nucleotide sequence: TGCGCCAGCAGCCAATGGGGTAGCGGGCAGTACTCTGGAAACACCATATATTTT.

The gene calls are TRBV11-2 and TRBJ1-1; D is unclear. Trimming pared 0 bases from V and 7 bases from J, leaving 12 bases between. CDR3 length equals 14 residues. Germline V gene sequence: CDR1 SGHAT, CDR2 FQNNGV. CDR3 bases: TGTGCCAGCAGCTTAGACCTCGGAGGAGGTGAAGCTTTCTTT. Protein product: CASSLDLGGGEAFF.

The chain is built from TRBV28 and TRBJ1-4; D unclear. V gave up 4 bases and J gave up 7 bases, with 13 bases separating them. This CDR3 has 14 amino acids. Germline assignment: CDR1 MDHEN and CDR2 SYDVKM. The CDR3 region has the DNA TGTGCCAGCAGTTCCCAGCCAGGTCGTGAAAAACTGTTTTTT. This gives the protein CASSSQPGREKLFF.

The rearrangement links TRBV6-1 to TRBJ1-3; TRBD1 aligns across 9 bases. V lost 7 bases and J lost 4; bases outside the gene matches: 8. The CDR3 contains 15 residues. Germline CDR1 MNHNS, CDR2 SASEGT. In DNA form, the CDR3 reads TGTGCCAGCACCACCGGACAGGGGAGCGGAAACACCATATATTTT. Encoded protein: CASTTGQGSGNTIYF.

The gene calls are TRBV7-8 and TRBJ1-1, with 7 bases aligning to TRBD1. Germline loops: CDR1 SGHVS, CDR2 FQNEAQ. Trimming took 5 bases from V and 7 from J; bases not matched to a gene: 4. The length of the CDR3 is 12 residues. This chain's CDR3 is CASSLGTDEAFF. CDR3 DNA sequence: TGTGCCAGCAGCCTAGGGACAGATGAAGCTTTCTTT.

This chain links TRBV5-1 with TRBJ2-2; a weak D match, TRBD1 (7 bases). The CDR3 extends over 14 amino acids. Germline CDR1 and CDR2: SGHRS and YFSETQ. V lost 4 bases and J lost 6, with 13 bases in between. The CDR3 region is CASSTQGGAGELFF. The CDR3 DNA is TGCGCCAGCAGCACCCAGGGGGGTGCCGGGGAGCTGTTTTTT.

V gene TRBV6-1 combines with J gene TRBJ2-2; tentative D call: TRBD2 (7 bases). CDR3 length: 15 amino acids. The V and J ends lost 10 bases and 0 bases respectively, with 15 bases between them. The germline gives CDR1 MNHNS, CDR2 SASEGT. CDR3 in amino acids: CATRRGTTNTGELFF. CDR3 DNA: TGTGCCACCAGGAGGGGGACTACGAACACCGGGGAGCTGTTTTTT.

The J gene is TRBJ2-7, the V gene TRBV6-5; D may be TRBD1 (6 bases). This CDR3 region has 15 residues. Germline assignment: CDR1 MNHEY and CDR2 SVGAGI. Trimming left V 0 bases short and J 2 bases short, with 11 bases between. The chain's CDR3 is CASSYSRGSTYEQYF. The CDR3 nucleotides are TGTGCCAGCAGTTACTCGAGGGGGAGTACCTACGAGCAGTACTTC.

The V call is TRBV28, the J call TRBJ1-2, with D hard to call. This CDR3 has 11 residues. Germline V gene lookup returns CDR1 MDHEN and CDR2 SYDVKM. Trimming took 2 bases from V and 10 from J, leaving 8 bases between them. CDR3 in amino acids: CASSLDRDYTF. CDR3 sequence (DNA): TGTGCCAGCAGTTTAGATAGAGACTACACCTTC.

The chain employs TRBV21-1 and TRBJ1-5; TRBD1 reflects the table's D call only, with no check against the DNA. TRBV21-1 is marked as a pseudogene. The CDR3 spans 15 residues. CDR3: CASSTHAGAHQPQHF. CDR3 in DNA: TGTGCCAGCAGCACGCACGCAGGGGCCCATCAGCCCCAGCATTTT.

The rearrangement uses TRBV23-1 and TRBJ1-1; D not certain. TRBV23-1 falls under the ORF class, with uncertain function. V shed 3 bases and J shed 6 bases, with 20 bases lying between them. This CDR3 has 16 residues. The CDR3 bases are TGCGCCAGCAGTCACCGGGATCCCCGCTCGTCCGCTGAAGCTTTCTTT. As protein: CASSHRDPRSSAEAFF.

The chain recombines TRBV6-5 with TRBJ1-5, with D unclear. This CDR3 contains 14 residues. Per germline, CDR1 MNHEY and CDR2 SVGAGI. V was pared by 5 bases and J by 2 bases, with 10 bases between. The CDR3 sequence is CASSLDMGNQPQHF. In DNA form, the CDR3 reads TGTGCCAGCAGTCTCGACATGGGCAATCAGCCCCAGCATTTT.

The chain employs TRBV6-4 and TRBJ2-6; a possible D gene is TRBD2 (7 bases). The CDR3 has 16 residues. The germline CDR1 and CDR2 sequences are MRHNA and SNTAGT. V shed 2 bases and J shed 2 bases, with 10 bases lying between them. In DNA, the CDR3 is TGTGCCAGCAGTGACGGGGGGGGCGCTGGGGCCAACGTCCTGACTTTC. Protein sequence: CASSDGGGAGANVLTF.

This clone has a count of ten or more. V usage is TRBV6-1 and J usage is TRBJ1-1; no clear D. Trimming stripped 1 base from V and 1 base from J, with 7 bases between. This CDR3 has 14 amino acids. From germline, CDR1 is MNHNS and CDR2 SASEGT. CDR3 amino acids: CASSEGQENTEAFF. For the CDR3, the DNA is TGTGCCAGCAGTGAAGGGCAGGAGAACACTGAAGCTTTCTTT.

The CDR3 protein is CASSESQELAYEQYV. In DNA, the CDR3 is TGCGCCAGCAGTGAGTCACAGGAACTAGCCTACGAGCAGTACGTC. This chain links TRBV10-2 with TRBJ2-7; D may correspond to TRBD1 or TRBD2 (5 bases each). The CDR3 is 15 residues long. Trimming pared 0 bases from V and 2 bases from J, leaving 11 bases between. The germline CDR1 and CDR2 sequences are WSHSY and SAAADI.

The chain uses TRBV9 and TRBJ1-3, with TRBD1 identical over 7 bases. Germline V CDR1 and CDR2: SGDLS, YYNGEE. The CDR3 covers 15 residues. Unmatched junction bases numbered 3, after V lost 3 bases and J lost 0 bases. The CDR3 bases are TGTGCCAGCAGCGCAACAGGGGTCTCTGGAAACACCATATATTTT. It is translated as CASSATGVSGNTIYF.

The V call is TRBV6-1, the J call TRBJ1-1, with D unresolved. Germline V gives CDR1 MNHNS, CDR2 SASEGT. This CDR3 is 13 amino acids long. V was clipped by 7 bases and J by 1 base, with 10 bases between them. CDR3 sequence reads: CASIAGKNTEAFF. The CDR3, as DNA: TGTGCCAGCATTGCGGGAAAGAACACTGAAGCTTTCTTT.

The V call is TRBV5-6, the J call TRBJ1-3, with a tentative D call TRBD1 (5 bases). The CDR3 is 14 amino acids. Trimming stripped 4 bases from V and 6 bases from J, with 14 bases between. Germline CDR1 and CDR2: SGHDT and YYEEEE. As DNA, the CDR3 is TGTGCCAGCAGCAGGACACGGGGGGAAAACACCATATATTTT. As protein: CASSRTRGENTIYF. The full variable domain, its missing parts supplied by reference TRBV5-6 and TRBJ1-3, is DAGVTQSPTHLIKTRGQQVTLRCSPKSGHDTVSWYQQALGQGPQFIFQYYEEEERQRGNFPDRFSGHQFPNYSSELNVNALLLGDSALYLCASSRTRGENTIYFGEGSWLTVV.

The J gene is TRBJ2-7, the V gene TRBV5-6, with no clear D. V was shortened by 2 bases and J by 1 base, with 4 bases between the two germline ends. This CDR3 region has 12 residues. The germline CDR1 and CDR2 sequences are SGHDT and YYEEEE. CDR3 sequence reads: CASSFGSYEQYF. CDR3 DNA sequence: TGTGCCAGCAGCTTCGGGTCCTACGAGCAGTACTTC.

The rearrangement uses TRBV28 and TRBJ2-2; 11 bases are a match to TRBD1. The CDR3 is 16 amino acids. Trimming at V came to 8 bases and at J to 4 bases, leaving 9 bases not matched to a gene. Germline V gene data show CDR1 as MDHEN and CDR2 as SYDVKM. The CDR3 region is CASEAEDRGRTGELFF. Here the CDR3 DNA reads TGTGCCAGCGAAGCTGAGGACAGGGGGCGCACCGGGGAGCTGTTTTTT.

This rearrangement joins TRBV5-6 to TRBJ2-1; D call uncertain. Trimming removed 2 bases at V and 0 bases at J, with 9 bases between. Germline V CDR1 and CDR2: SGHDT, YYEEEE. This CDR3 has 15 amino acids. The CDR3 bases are TGTGCCAGCAGCTTCAGACGGAGCTCCTACAATGAGCAGTTCTTC. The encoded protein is CASSFRRSSYNEQFF.

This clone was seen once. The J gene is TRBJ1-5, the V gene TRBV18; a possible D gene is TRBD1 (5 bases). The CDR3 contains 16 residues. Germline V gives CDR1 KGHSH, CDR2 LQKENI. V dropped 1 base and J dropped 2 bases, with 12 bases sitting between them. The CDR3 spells CASSPQGLGRNQPQHF. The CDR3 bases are TGTGCCAGCTCACCACAGGGGCTAGGGCGCAATCAGCCCCAGCATTTT.

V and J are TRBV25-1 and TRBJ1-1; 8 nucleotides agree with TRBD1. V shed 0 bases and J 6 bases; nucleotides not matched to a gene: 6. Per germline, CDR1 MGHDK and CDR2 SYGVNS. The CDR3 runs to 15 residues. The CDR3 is CASSEYTGGEPEAFF. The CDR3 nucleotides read TGTGCCAGCAGTGAATACACAGGGGGTGAACCTGAAGCTTTCTTT.

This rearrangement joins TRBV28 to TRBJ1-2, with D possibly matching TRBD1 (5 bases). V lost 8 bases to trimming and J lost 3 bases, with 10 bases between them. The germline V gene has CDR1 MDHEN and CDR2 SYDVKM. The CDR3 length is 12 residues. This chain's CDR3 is CASGGIDYGYTF. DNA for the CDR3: TGTGCCAGCGGGGGGATTGACTATGGCTACACCTTC.